This record looks at one TCR beta chain sequence and its context. Its antigen is undetermined. Data came from immunoSEQ multiplex PCR; TCRdb stores just in-frame clones and leaves some out. The sample consists of about 82,000 clones, approximately 95% of them appearing once. This CDR3 has 14 amino acids. Germline V lookup: CDR1 SEHNR, CDR2 FQNEAQ (reference sequence). Trimming at V came to 4 bases and at J to 6 bases, leaving 8 bases not matched to a gene. The sample belongs to a study of cytomegalovirus exposure and HLA in healthy donors. General study results and limits: One later analysis, an examination of the approximately 120 validation repertoires, found that first-cohort TCR clusters tended to co-occur in them.

The sequence derives from a woman aged 18-29 years in good health and CMV-seronegative. The gene calls are TRBV7-9 and TRBJ1-1; 7 bases are shared with TRBD1. Sequencing was done on a sample of PBMCs. CDR3 sequence reads: CASSSTHQGAEAFF. The CDR3 nucleotides read TGTGCCAGCAGCTCCACCCACCAGGGGGCTGAAGCTTTCTTT.